A single sample gave rise to the 8 T cell receptor beta chains below, sequenced in a study of blood T cell repertoires in COVID-19. Sequencing was performed with immunoSEQ multiplex PCR; in TCRdb, only in-frame clones are kept and a portion is missing. The table lists about 84,000 clones, 86% of them singletons. The sequencing input was peripheral blood. These receptor sequences come from a man older than 75 with active or convalescent COVID-19.

The chain has TRBV6-2 or TRBV6-3 and TRBJ2-3; possibly TRBD2 for D (6 bases). Germline V gene data show CDR1 as MNHEY and CDR2 as SVGEGT. Trimming cost V 0 bases and J 1 base, with 14 bases left between them. This CDR3 has 17 residues. CDR3 protein: CASSYSRVGGGTDTQYF. Here the CDR3 DNA reads TGTGCCAGCAGTTACTCGAGGGTCGGGGGAGGCACAGATACGCAGTATTTT.

J is TRBJ1-2 and V is TRBV29-1; D is perhaps TRBD1 (5 bases). The V end was cut by 0 bases, the J end by 7 bases, with 15 bases between. The CDR3 contains 14 residues. CDR1 and CDR2 from the germline V gene are SQVTM and ANQGSEA. The CDR3 protein is CSVEDFQVGGGYTF. The DNA of the CDR3 is TGCAGCGTTGAAGATTTCCAGGTGGGGGGTGGCTACACCTTC. Filled out from reference TRBV29-1 and TRBJ1-2, the complete variable domain reads SAVISQKPSRDICQRGTSLTIQCQVDSQVTMMFWYRQQPGQSLTLIATANQGSEATYESGFVIDKFPISRPNLTFSTLTVSNMSPEDSSIYLCSVEDFQVGGGYTFGSGTRLTVV.

On this clone: Because the CDR3's place on the DNA is in doubt, the DNA is left out and the CDR3 is given as listed by TCRdb. The J gene is TRBJ1-1, the V gene TRBV6-5. The CDR3 spans 12 residues, counting both ends. Germline V gene data show CDR1 as MNHEY and CDR2 as SVGAGI. The CDR3 sequence is CASTSVGAEAFF.

The V and J genes are TRBV4-3 and TRBJ2-1; a weak D match, TRBD2 (5 bases). The CDR3 is 14 amino acids. V lost 0 bases and J lost 9, with 12 bases in between. Germline V lookup: CDR1 LGHNA, CDR2 YSLEER. The CDR3 is CASSQDQIAGEQFF. In DNA form, the CDR3 reads TGCGCCAGCAGCCAAGATCAGATCGCGGGTGAGCAGTTCTTC.

The rearrangement joins TRBV27 to TRBJ1-5, with TRBD1 identical over 8 bases. CDR3 length: 15 amino acids. Germline CDR1 and CDR2: MNHEY and SMNVEV (reference sequence). V lost 3 bases and J lost 6; bases outside the gene matches: 7. The CDR3 loop is CASSFGQGQGQPQHF. As DNA, the CDR3 is TGTGCCAGCAGTTTTGGACAGGGTCAAGGTCAGCCCCAGCATTTT.

This chain links TRBV9 with TRBJ2-7; 9 bases match TRBD2. V lost 2 bases and J lost 3; bases outside the gene matches: 3. This CDR3 region has 14 residues. Germline loops: CDR1 SGDLS, CDR2 YYNGEE. The CDR3 protein is CASSVSGSLYEQYF. The CDR3 DNA reads as TGTGCCAGCAGCGTTAGCGGGAGTCTCTACGAGCAGTACTTC.

This chain uses TRBV18 with TRBJ2-3; 8 nucleotides agree with TRBD2. Germline CDR1 and CDR2: KGHSH and LQKENI. V lost 2 bases, J lost 5 bases, and 12 bases stayed unmatched. The CDR3 runs 17 residues. CDR3 nucleotides: TGTGCCAGCTCACCAGTTCGCCGGGAGGGCCGGGTAGATACGCAGTATTTT. Translated, it gives CASSPVRREGRVDTQYF.

This chain uses TRBV11-2 with TRBJ2-7; 10 bases agree with TRBD1. Trimming cost V 3 bases and J 3 bases; bases outside gene matches: 5. The CDR3 contains 15 residues. CDR1 is SGHAT and CDR2 is FQNNGV in the germline V gene. The chain's CDR3 is CASSLEGQGGYEQYF. The CDR3 nucleotides read TGTGCCAGCAGCTTGGAAGGACAGGGGGGCTACGAGCAGTACTTC.